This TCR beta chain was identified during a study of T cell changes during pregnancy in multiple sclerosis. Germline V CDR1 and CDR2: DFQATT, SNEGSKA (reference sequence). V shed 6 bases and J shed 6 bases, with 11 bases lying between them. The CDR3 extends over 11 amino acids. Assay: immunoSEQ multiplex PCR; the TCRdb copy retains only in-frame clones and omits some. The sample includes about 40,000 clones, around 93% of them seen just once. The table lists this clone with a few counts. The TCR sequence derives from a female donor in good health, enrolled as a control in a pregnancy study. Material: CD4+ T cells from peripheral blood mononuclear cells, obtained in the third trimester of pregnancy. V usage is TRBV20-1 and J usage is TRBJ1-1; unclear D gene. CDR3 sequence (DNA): TGCAGTGCGAACCAGCGGGCTGAAGCTTTCTTT. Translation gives CSANQRAEAFF.